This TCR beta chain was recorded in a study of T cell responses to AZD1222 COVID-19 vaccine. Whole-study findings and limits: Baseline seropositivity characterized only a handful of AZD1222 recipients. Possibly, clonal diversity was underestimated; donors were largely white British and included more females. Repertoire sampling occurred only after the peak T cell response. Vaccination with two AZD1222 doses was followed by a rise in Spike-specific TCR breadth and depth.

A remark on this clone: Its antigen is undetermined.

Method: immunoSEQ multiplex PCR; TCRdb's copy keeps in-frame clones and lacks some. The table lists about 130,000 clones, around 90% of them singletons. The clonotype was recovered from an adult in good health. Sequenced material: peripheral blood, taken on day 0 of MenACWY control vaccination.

CDR3: CASSKAGTVYEQYV. DNA for the CDR3: TGTGCCAGCAGCAAGGCCGGGACAGTCTACGAGCAGTACGTC. This sequence joins TRBV6-2 or TRBV6-3 and TRBJ2-7; 7 bases are shared with TRBD1. The V gene's germline CDR1 is MNHEY and CDR2 SVGEGT. CDR3 length: 14 amino acids. V was clipped by 6 bases and J by 3 bases; unmatched bases: 8.